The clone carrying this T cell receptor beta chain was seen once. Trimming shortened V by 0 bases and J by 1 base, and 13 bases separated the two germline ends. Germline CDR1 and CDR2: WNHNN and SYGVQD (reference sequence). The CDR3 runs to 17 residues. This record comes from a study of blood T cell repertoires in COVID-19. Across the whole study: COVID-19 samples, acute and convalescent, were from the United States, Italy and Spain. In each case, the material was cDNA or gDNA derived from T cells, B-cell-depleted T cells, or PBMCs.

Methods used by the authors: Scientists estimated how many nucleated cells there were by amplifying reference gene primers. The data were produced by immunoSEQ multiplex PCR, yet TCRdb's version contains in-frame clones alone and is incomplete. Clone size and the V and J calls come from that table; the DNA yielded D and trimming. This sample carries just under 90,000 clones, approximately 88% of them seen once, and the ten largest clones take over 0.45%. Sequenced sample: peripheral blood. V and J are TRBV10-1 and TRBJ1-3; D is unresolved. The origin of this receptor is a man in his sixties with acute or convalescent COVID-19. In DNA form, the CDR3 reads TGCGCCAGCAGTGAGTCGTATTACCCCGGGTCTGGAAACACCATATATTTT. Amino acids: CASSESYYPGSGNTIYF.